The clone carrying this TCR beta chain was observed at least ten times. Its antigen is as yet unknown. The V and J ends lost 8 bases and 9 bases respectively, with 18 bases between them. Germline CDR1 reads SGHTA; CDR2 reads FQGNSA. The CDR3 is made up of 13 amino acids. This sample stems from a study of early T cells in non-severe SARS-CoV-2 infection. Study as a whole: Chains were not paired, and sequencing was done on bulk RNA from unsorted whole blood.

Study-wide results and limits: Matching with VDJdb favored anti-spike CD8 responses (missing private and CD4 specificities).

Attached unique molecular identifiers marked individual cDNA molecules. MiXCR, run by TCRdb on the 5' RACE reads, gives a single entry per CDR3 protein. The sample has tens of thousands of distinct CDR3 sequences; approximately 12% are singletons. The source of this sequence is an adult who was a healthcare worker with PCR-confirmed SARS-CoV-2 infection or an uninfected control (not recorded which). Sequenced input: whole blood. The rearrangement joins TRBV7-2 to TRBJ2-3; TRBD2 might be the D (5 bases). For the CDR3, the DNA is TGTGCCAGCGGAAAATTTGGGGAGCCAACGCAGTATTTT. It specifies CASGKFGEPTQYF.